This T cell receptor beta chain was profiled in a study of chemoradiotherapy in HPV16-positive cancers. Assay used: immunoSEQ multiplex PCR; TCRdb lists only in-frame clones, some missing. This table has about 53,000 clones, about nine tenths appearing once. The specimen was blood, collected from a patient who underwent chemoradiotherapy. The receptor comes from a human donor with HPV-associated anogenital cancer.

The CDR3 sequence is CASSVQENTEAFF. The CDR3 DNA reads TGTGCCAGCAGTGTGCAGGAGAACACTGAAGCTTTCTTT. The V gene is TRBV6-1, the J gene TRBJ1-1; D is unclear. Trimming pared 4 bases from V and 1 base from J, leaving 7 bases between. CDR3 size: 13 residues. Germline V gene sequence: CDR1 MNHNS, CDR2 SASEGT.